This is a list of T cell receptor beta chains from one sample in a study of CD8 T cells in ankylosing spondylitis. TCRdb used MiXCR to reprocess the 5' RACE reads, holding one entry per CDR3 protein. The table records around 490,000 distinct CDR3 sequences, about 5.4% of them present only once. The sample comprised blood, either unsorted or a sorted T cell fraction (not recorded which). These receptors were obtained from a male donor with ankylosing spondylitis. The CDR3 runs from the conserved cysteine through the conserved F or W. D genes are given only for firm matches. Size is stated for part of the rows, as once, few or many counts, or as a class when the clone is expanded.

d_gene	v_gene	j_gene	abundance	CDR3aa	CDR3nt
-	TRBV11-1	TRBJ2-7	many	CASSLVDARYEQYF	TGTGCCAGCAGCTTAGTCGATGCACGCTACGAGCAGTACTTC
-	TRBV20-1	TRBJ2-7	many	CSAEGRPYEQYF	TGCAGTGCGGAAGGACGCCCCTACGAGCAGTACTTC
-	TRBV20-1	TRBJ2-1	many	CSASDQVEQFF	TGCAGTGCTAGCGACCAAGTTGAGCAGTTCTTC
-	TRBV6-1	TRBJ1-5	many	CASSQTDLNQPQHF	TGTGCCAGCAGCCAGACGGACCTGAATCAGCCCCAGCATTTT
TRBD1	TRBV5-1	TRBJ2-2	many	CASSLVGQGGTGELFF	TGCGCCAGCAGCTTGGTCGGACAGGGGGGGACCGGGGAGCTGTTTTTT
TRBD2	TRBV7-2	TRBJ2-1	-	CASSLASGGAGNEQFF	TGTGCCAGCAGCTTGGCTAGCGGGGGGGCTGGCAATGAGCAGTTCTTC
-	TRBV20-1	TRBJ1-2	many	CSARAGVNYGYTF	TGCAGTGCTAGGGCAGGGGTAAACTATGGCTACACCTTC
TRBD2	TRBV29-1	TRBJ2-5	few	CSVGFLRRGEETQYF	TGCAGCGTTGGTTTCCTTCGACGGGGGGAGGAGACCCAGTACTTC
-	TRBV5-1	TRBJ2-2	many	CASSLNTGELFF	TGCGCCAGCAGCTTGAACACCGGGGAGCTGTTTTTT
-	TRBV10-3	TRBJ2-5	many	CAISDSDQETQYF	TGTGCCATCAGTGATTCAGACCAAGAGACCCAGTACTTC
-	TRBV27	TRBJ2-2	many	CASSSQGGGGELFF	TGTGCCAGCAGTTCACAAGGGGGAGGCGGGGAGCTGTTTTTT
-	TRBV4-2	TRBJ2-7	many	CASSQGGDNYEQYF	TGTGCCAGCAGCCAAGGAGGGGATAACTACGAGCAGTACTTC
-	TRBV10-3	TRBJ2-3	few	CAIRDSHVGTDTQYF	TGTGCCATCAGGGACAGCCACGTGGGGACAGATACGCAGTATTTT
TRBD1	TRBV9	TRBJ2-2	many	CASSANRDRNTGELFF	TGTGCCAGCAGCGCCAACCGGGACAGGAACACCGGGGAGCTGTTTTTT
-	TRBV5-1	TRBJ2-1	many	CASSFGRGVGNEQFF	TGCGCCAGCAGCTTCGGCAGGGGTGTCGGCAATGAGCAGTTCTTC
TRBD1	TRBV5-1	TRBJ1-5	many	CASSLGTENQPQHF	TGCGCCAGCAGCCTCGGGACAGAGAATCAGCCCCAGCATTTT
TRBD2	TRBV7-2	TRBJ2-3	many	CASSPGSGRVDTQYF	TGTGCCAGCAGCCCGGGTAGCGGGAGGGTGGATACGCAGTATTTT
-	TRBV20-1	TRBJ2-5	many	CSARAITGVETQYF	TGCAGTGCTAGAGCTATTACGGGAGTGGAGACCCAGTACTTC
-	TRBV20-1	TRBJ2-2	many	CSAPRNQNTGELFF	TGCAGTGCTCCGCGTAATCAGAACACCGGGGAGCTGTTTTTT
-	TRBV27	TRBJ2-4	many	CASSSTPQWENIQYF	TGTGCCAGCAGTTCCACCCCACAGTGGGAAAACATTCAGTACTTC
-	TRBV6-2/TRBV6-3	TRBJ2-5	many	CASSYYRTKETQYF	TGTGCCAGCAGTTACTATCGGACGAAAGAGACCCAGTACTTC
-	TRBV4-2	TRBJ1-5	many	CASSQTEDSNQPQHF	TGTGCCAGCAGCCAAACAGAAGATAGCAATCAGCCCCAGCATTTT
-	TRBV6-1	TRBJ1-3	many	CASGRGDLSGNTIYF	TGTGCCAGCGGCCGGGGGGATCTCTCTGGAAACACCATATATTTT
TRBD2	TRBV7-6	TRBJ2-3	many	CASSPVGGGADTQYF	TGTGCCAGCAGCCCCGTGGGCGGGGGTGCAGATACGCAGTATTTT
TRBD2	TRBV4-3	TRBJ2-1	many	CASSQYSGRARNEQFF	TGCGCCAGCAGCCAGTATAGCGGGAGGGCCAGGAATGAGCAGTTCTTC
-	TRBV6-1	TRBJ1-6	many	CASSEREGALHF	TGTGCCAGCAGTGAGAGAGAAGGGGCCCTCCACTTT
TRBD2	TRBV18	TRBJ2-3	many	CASSPFSGGRLSTDTQYF	TGTGCCAGCTCACCTTTCTCGGGAGGGCGTCTAAGCACAGATACGCAGTATTTT
TRBD1	TRBV15	TRBJ1-1	-	CATSRGWSGGVNTEAFF	TGTGCCACCAGCAGAGGATGGTCAGGGGGCGTGAACACTGAAGCTTTCTTT
-	TRBV2	TRBJ2-5	-	CASSAGTAGGETQYF	TGTGCCAGCAGCGCCGGGACCGCCGGAGGAGAGACCCAGTACTTC
-	TRBV12-3/TRBV12-4	TRBJ1-5	many	CASSFKYRIDHQPQHF	TGTGCCAGCAGTTTCAAGTATAGAATAGATCATCAGCCCCAGCATTTT
-	TRBV11-1	TRBJ2-7	few	CASSPDTSYEQYF	TGTGCCAGCAGCCCGGACACGTCCTACGAGCAGTACTTC
-	TRBV4-1	TRBJ2-7	many	CASSQDVRWGGGSYEQYF	TGCGCCAGCAGCCAAGATGTCCGGTGGGGAGGAGGCTCCTACGAGCAGTACTTC
-	TRBV30	TRBJ1-2	many	CAWDRDYGGYTF	TGTGCCTGGGATAGGGACTATGGTGGCTACACCTTC
-	TRBV7-9	TRBJ1-3	many	CASSTPQGPGNTIYF	TGTGCCAGCAGCACCCCACAGGGCCCTGGAAACACCATATATTTT
TRBD2	TRBV4-3	TRBJ2-1	many	CASSQDGLAGGRSRDEQFF	TGCGCCAGCAGCCAAGACGGACTAGCGGGGGGGCGTTCTAGGGATGAGCAGTTCTTC
TRBD1	TRBV29-1	TRBJ2-7	many	CSVLGQGAGEQYF	TGCAGCGTTCTTGGACAGGGGGCGGGCGAGCAGTACTTC
TRBD1	TRBV6-1	TRBJ2-7	many	CASSQTGSPYEQYF	TGTGCCAGCAGTCAGACAGGGAGCCCCTACGAGCAGTACTTC
-	TRBV12-3/TRBV12-4	TRBJ2-2	many	CASRSDKNTGELFF	TGTGCCAGCAGGTCGGACAAGAACACCGGGGAGCTGTTTTTT
-	TRBV6-2/TRBV6-3	TRBJ1-5	many	CASSRTVSNQPQHF	TGTGCCAGCAGCCGGACGGTTAGCAATCAGCCCCAGCATTTT
-	TRBV7-9	TRBJ1-1	-	CDSSPTVNTEAFF	TGTGACAGCAGCCCAACTGTAAACACTGAAGCTTTCTTT
-	TRBV11-1	TRBJ2-2	many	CASSPSLGAGELFF	TGTGCCAGCAGCCCGAGTCTCGGTGCCGGGGAGCTGTTTTTT
TRBD2	TRBV12-3/TRBV12-4	TRBJ2-3	many	CASSFPAGAEDTQYF	TGTGCCAGCAGTTTCCCAGCGGGAGCAGAAGATACGCAGTATTTT
-	TRBV20-1	TRBJ2-5	many	CSAAGTDEETQYF	TGCAGTGCCGCCGGGACGGACGAAGAGACCCAGTACTTC
TRBD1	TRBV18	TRBJ1-1	many	CASSQTGATEAFF	TGTGCCAGCTCACAAACAGGGGCCACTGAAGCTTTCTTT
-	TRBV6-2/TRBV6-3	TRBJ1-5	many	CASSPRGAFRGQPQHF	TGTGCCAGCAGTCCCAGGGGTGCCTTTCGGGGTCAGCCCCAGCATTTT
-	TRBV9	TRBJ2-3	few	CASTPKGDSTDTQYF	TGTGCCAGCACTCCGAAGGGGGACTCCACAGATACGCAGTATTTT
TRBD2	TRBV6-2/TRBV6-3	TRBJ2-5	few	CASSYPRSGRGEETQYF	TGTGCCAGCAGTTACCCGCGTAGCGGGAGAGGGGAAGAGACCCAGTACTTC
-	TRBV5-1	TRBJ2-5	few	CASSPGPAIQETQYF	TGCGCCAGCAGCCCGGGACCCGCAATACAAGAGACCCAGTACTTC
TRBD2	TRBV7-8	TRBJ2-1	many	CASSLVSGVLAGGSEQFF	TGTGCCAGCAGCTTAGTATCAGGCGTCTTAGCGGGAGGGAGTGAGCAGTTCTTC
-	TRBV10-3	TRBJ2-7	many	CAISATGILTYEQYF	TGTGCCATCAGCGCAACAGGGATACTTACCTACGAGCAGTACTTC
-	TRBV5-1	TRBJ2-7	few	CASSLGYGGSYEQYF	TGCGCCAGCAGCTTGGGTTACGGTGGATCCTACGAGCAGTACTTC
-	TRBV20-1	TRBJ2-2	few	CSAFPLGQNTGELFF	TGCAGTGCCTTCCCTCTGGGACAGAACACCGGGGAGCTGTTTTTT
-	TRBV27	TRBJ2-3	many	CASSRKPDGDISTDTQYF	TGTGCCAGCAGTCGAAAACCGGACGGTGACATATCCACAGATACGCAGTATTTT